This T cell receptor (beta chain) was observed in a study of cytomegalovirus exposure and HLA in healthy donors. Looking at the study overall: An early release of data contained roughly 90 million unique TCRs, which came from HLA-typed donors. Study results and caveats: Researchers left out some V segments, among them TRBV6-2 and TRBV6-3, as indistinguishable.

Primers for the PCR totalled 60 Vbeta and 13 Jbeta. Using immunoSEQ multiplex PCR, the repertoire was profiled, and TCRdb retains in-frame clones only, with some absent. Here the sample spans approximately 240,000 clones, around 89% being singletons. In the case of this clone: Its antigen is as yet unknown.

In germline, CDR1 is SNHLY, CDR2 FYNNEI. The length of the CDR3 is 15 residues. Unmatched junction bases numbered 7, after V lost 6 bases and J lost 2 bases. The receptor's source is a woman younger than 35 in good health and CMV-seronegative. Material for sequencing was PBMCs. This chain links TRBV2 with TRBJ1-1, with TRBD1 matching over 9 bases. The CDR3 here is CASRAGTGINTEAFF. In nucleotides, the CDR3 is TGTGCCAGCAGGGCCGGGACAGGGATTAACACTGAAGCTTTCTTT.